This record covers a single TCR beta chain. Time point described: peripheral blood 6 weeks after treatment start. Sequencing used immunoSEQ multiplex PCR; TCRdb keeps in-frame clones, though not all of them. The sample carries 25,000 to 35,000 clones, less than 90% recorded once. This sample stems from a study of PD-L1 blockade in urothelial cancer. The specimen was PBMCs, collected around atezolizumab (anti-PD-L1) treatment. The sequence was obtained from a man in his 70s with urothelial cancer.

The CDR3 region has the DNA TGTGCCAGCAGCTTAGGTTCGCTAGCGGGGGTGCGGACTGCTGGCTACAATGAGCAGTTCTTC. Translated, it gives CASSLGSLAGVRTAGYNEQFF. The chain links TRBV7-3 to TRBJ2-1; TRBD2 matches at 10 bases. J gave up 3 bases and V 2 bases, and 19 bases lay outside the gene matches. Germline V gene data show CDR1 as SGHTA and CDR2 as FQGTGA. This CDR3 comprises 21 residues.